This T cell receptor (beta chain) was recorded in a study of blood T cell repertoires in COVID-19. The wider study: Both acute and convalescent COVID-19 samples were obtained from the United States, Italy and Spain. The cDNA or gDNA used as material had been derived from T cells, B-cell-depleted T cells, or PBMCs.

This CDR3 comprises 14 residues. Per germline, CDR1 LGHDT and CDR2 YNNKEL (reference sequence). The V segment lost 7 bases and the J segment 8 bases; nucleotides outside the gene matches: 10. This table comes from immunoSEQ multiplex PCR, and its TCRdb copy is limited to in-frame clones, with some not included. This repertoire shows about 120,000 clones, around 83% found once; its top ten account for 5% to 6%. What was sequenced was peripheral blood. The chain recombines TRBV3-1 (or the pseudogene TRBV3-2) with TRBJ1-2; 10 bases fit TRBD1. This clonotype originated in an older woman with COVID-19, enrolled during active disease. CDR3 region: CASTPTGGASGYTF. The CDR3 DNA is TGTGCCAGCACCCCGACAGGGGGCGCGAGCGGCTACACCTTC.